The clone carrying this T cell receptor (beta chain) occurred once. Germline loops: CDR1 MNHNS, CDR2 SASEGT. V was pared by 3 bases and J by 7 bases, with 15 bases between. The CDR3 loop spans 15 amino acids. The source of the sample is a study of cytomegalovirus exposure and HLA in healthy donors. The study drew the donors from its approximately 110-subject validation cohort, separate from the approximately 700-subject first cohort. The repertoire was sequenced with immunoSEQ multiplex PCR; TCRdb's copy has only in-frame clones and lacks some. Found here are 150,000 to 200,000 clones, around 87% of them singletons; the top ten hold more than 1.2%.

The TCR comes from a woman aged 25 to 39 in good health and CMV-seronegative. Sequencing input: PBMCs. J is TRBJ2-2 and V is TRBV6-1; possibly TRBD2 for D (6 bases). CDR3: CASSDRSGQVGELFF. The CDR3 nucleotides are TGTGCCAGCAGTGACCGGAGCGGGCAAGTCGGGGAGCTGTTTTTT.